Listed below are T cell receptor beta chains from one sample, sequenced in a study of T-cell reconstitution after alpha-beta-depleted transplantation in children. TCRdb redid the calling of the PCR reads with MiXCR, one entry per CDR3 protein. The data contain 450,000 to 550,000 distinct CDR3 sequences, 11% of them singletons. The sequencing used PBMCs, mostly from graft donor cells, collected 180 days after TCRalphabeta/CD19-depleted stem cell transplant. Receptor source: a female patient between 2 and 10 years old who had a stem cell transplant for aplastic anemia, so the T cells may come from the graft donor. Each CDR3 is given with its conserved first and last residue. A D gene is named only where the DNA matches it firmly. Size values are once, few and many counts, or a class for expanded clones, and some rows have none.

J: TRBJ1-5
V: TRBV27
D: -
size: -
DNA: TGTGCCAGCAGTTTTCCGGACCAGCCCCAGCATTTT
CDR3: CASSFPDQPQHF

J: TRBJ2-5
V: TRBV7-2
D: -
size: few
DNA: TGTGCCAGCAGCTTTTCCGCGGTGGAGACCCAGTACTTC
CDR3: CASSFSAVETQYF

J: TRBJ2-5
V: TRBV6-2/TRBV6-3
D: -
size: -
DNA: TGTGCCAGCAGTTACCCCAAAGAGACCCAGTACTTC
CDR3: CASSYPKETQYF

J: TRBJ2-7
V: TRBV20-1
D: -
size: -
DNA: TGCAGTGCTAGAACCCAACGAGACTACGAGCAGTACTTC
CDR3: CSARTQRDYEQYF

J: TRBJ2-1
V: TRBV20-1
D: -
size: few
DNA: TGCAGTGCCTCACTTTCAGGGGATGAGCAGTTCTTC
CDR3: CSASLSGDEQFF

J: TRBJ2-1
V: TRBV28
D: -
size: few
DNA: TGTGCCAGCAGCCACACAGACTCCTCCTACAATGAGCAGTTCTTC
CDR3: CASSHTDSSYNEQFF

J: TRBJ1-3
V: TRBV28
D: -
size: once
DNA: TGTGCCAGCAGTTTATTGAACAGGGCGGGAGGAAACACCATATATTTT
CDR3: CASSLLNRAGGNTIYF

J: TRBJ2-5
V: TRBV29-1
D: -
size: few
DNA: TGCAGCGTTGATAGGTTGGCGCACAGGGAAAAAGAGACCCAGTACTTC
CDR3: CSVDRLAHREKETQYF

J: TRBJ1-5
V: TRBV29-1
D: -
size: few
DNA: TGCAGCGTTGGGCCAGGGGACAATCAGCCCCAGCATTTT
CDR3: CSVGPGDNQPQHF

J: TRBJ1-2
V: TRBV15
D: TRBD1
size: -
DNA: TGTGCCACCAGCAGGGACAGGGTGGTGGGCTATGGCTACACCTTC
CDR3: CATSRDRVVGYGYTF

J: TRBJ2-1
V: TRBV7-2
D: -
size: few
DNA: TGTGCCAGCAGCTTAGTCAGACATGAGCAGTTCTTC
CDR3: CASSLVRHEQFF

J: TRBJ2-5
V: TRBV5-6
D: -
size: few
DNA: TGTGCCAGCAGCTTGGGGGCGGGATCCCAAGAGACCCAGTACTTC
CDR3: CASSLGAGSQETQYF

J: TRBJ2-5
V: TRBV29-1
D: TRBD2
size: -
DNA: TGCAGCGTTGGCCCTAGCGGACTCCAAGAGACCCAGTACTTC
CDR3: CSVGPSGLQETQYF

J: TRBJ1-2
V: TRBV20-1
D: -
size: few
DNA: TGCAGTGCTAGAGGGAAGGGAGGTCTCTATGGCTACACCTTC
CDR3: CSARGKGGLYGYTF

J: TRBJ2-7
V: TRBV28
D: TRBD1
size: few
DNA: TGTGCCAGCAGGTTGACAGGGCCCTCTCCGGTCCACGAGCAGTACTTC
CDR3: CASRLTGPSPVHEQYF

J: TRBJ1-5
V: TRBV29-1
D: -
size: few
DNA: TGCAGCGTCACGGGACCGAATCAGCCCCAGCATTTT
CDR3: CSVTGPNQPQHF

J: TRBJ2-1
V: TRBV5-1
D: TRBD2
size: -
DNA: TGCGCCAGCAGCTTGACCGGGACTAGCGCAGGGATCGGTTCAGCACACGGGCAGTTCTTC
CDR3: CASSLTGTSAGIGSAHGQFF

J: TRBJ1-2
V: TRBV19
D: -
size: -
DNA: TGTGCCAGTAGTAGCGGGATTCGCTATGGCTACACCTTC
CDR3: CASSSGIRYGYTF

J: TRBJ2-1
V: TRBV19
D: -
size: -
DNA: TGTGCCAGTAGGGGGCCACCCGCGGTGCAGTTCTTC
CDR3: CASRGPPAVQFF

J: TRBJ1-2
V: TRBV30
D: -
size: once
DNA: TGTGCCTGGACCCCCAGGGACTTTAACTATGGCTACACCTTC
CDR3: CAWTPRDFNYGYTF

J: TRBJ1-1
V: TRBV7-2
D: -
size: -
DNA: TGTGCCAGCACGCTCGGACAAGCTAACACTGAAGCTTTCTTT
CDR3: CASTLGQANTEAFF

J: TRBJ2-1
V: TRBV7-2
D: TRBD2
size: -
DNA: TGTGCCAGCAGCGAAAGAACTAGCGGGAGGCCCTCCTACAATGAGCAGTTCTTC
CDR3: CASSERTSGRPSYNEQFF

J: TRBJ2-5
V: TRBV5-1
D: TRBD1
size: -
DNA: TGCGCCAGCAGCTTGACCGGGACAGCTGAAGAGACCCAGTACTTC
CDR3: CASSLTGTAEETQYF

J: TRBJ1-2
V: TRBV5-1
D: -
size: few
DNA: TGCGCCAGCAGCCCCAACACAGGGAACTATGGCTACACCTTC
CDR3: CASSPNTGNYGYTF

J: TRBJ2-7
V: TRBV20-1
D: -
size: -
DNA: TGCAGTGCTAGTTTTGCAGGCGAGCAGTACTTC
CDR3: CSASFAGEQYF

J: TRBJ2-5
V: TRBV11-2
D: TRBD2
size: few
DNA: TGTGCCAGCAGCTTAGGAGCGGGAGGGCTGGAGACCCAGTACTTC
CDR3: CASSLGAGGLETQYF

J: TRBJ2-3
V: TRBV4-3
D: TRBD2
size: -
DNA: TGCGCCAGCAGCCAAGATGCGAGCGGGATTGTCGCAGATACGCAGTATTTT
CDR3: CASSQDASGIVADTQYF

J: TRBJ1-4
V: TRBV5-1
D: -
size: -
DNA: TGCGCCAGCAGCTCGAACAAGGGCGGAGGGAATGAAAAACTGTTTTTT
CDR3: CASSSNKGGGNEKLFF

J: TRBJ2-1
V: TRBV25-1
D: -
size: -
DNA: TGTGCCAGCAGTGAAACAGGGAAATCCTACAATGAGCAGTTCTTC
CDR3: CASSETGKSYNEQFF

J: TRBJ2-5
V: TRBV25-1
D: -
size: -
DNA: TGTGCCAGCAGTGAATATAGCTTCTTAGAGACCCAGTACTTC
CDR3: CASSEYSFLETQYF

J: TRBJ2-5
V: TRBV4-2
D: -
size: -
DNA: TGTGCCAGCAGCCAAGATCCGCGCCGGAGCCAAGAGACCCAGTACTTC
CDR3: CASSQDPRRSQETQYF

J: TRBJ2-1
V: TRBV11-2
D: TRBD2
size: -
DNA: TGTGCCAGCAGCGACCCCGTAGCGGGGCGAACCTACAATGAGCAGTTCTTC
CDR3: CASSDPVAGRTYNEQFF

J: TRBJ2-3
V: TRBV20-1
D: TRBD2
size: many
DNA: TGCAGTGCCGACGCTCTAGCGGGGGTTGGAGATACGCAGTATTTT
CDR3: CSADALAGVGDTQYF

J: TRBJ1-3
V: TRBV24-1
D: -
size: -
DNA: TGTGCCATCCCCGCGGGGAGAACGTATGGAAACACCATATATTTT
CDR3: CAIPAGRTYGNTIYF

J: TRBJ2-5
V: TRBV4-3
D: -
size: once
DNA: TGCGCCAGCAGCCAAGATAGAGGCGGAGGTTCCGGGACCCAGTACTTC
CDR3: CASSQDRGGGSGTQYF

J: TRBJ2-5
V: TRBV29-1
D: TRBD1
size: -
DNA: TGCAGCGTTGGAGGGACAGTGTCACCAAGGGGGACCCAGTACTTC
CDR3: CSVGGTVSPRGTQYF

J: TRBJ2-1
V: TRBV20-1
D: -
size: many
DNA: TGCAGTGCTAGAGACCTACCGCCGACAGTCAGGTTAGGTGAGCAGTTCTTC
CDR3: CSARDLPPTVRLGEQFF

J: TRBJ2-1
V: TRBV7-9
D: TRBD2
size: -
DNA: TGTGCCAGCAGCCACAATTTAGCGGGACCGGGCAATGAGCAGTTCTTC
CDR3: CASSHNLAGPGNEQFF

J: TRBJ2-3
V: TRBV5-1
D: TRBD1
size: few
DNA: TGCGCCAGCAGCCTCTCGGGACAGCGTAGCACAGATACGCAGTATTTT
CDR3: CASSLSGQRSTDTQYF